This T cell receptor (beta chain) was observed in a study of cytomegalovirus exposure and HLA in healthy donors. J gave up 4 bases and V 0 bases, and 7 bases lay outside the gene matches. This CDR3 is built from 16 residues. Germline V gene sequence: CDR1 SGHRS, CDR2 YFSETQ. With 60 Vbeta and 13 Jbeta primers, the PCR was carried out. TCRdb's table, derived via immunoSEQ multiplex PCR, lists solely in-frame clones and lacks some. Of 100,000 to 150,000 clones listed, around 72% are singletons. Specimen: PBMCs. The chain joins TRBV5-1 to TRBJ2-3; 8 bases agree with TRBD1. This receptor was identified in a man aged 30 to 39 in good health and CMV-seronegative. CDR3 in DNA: TGCGCCAGCAGCTTGGTTCCACGACAGGGGCCAGATACGCAGTATTTT. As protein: CASSLVPRQGPDTQYF.